One and the same sample provided the 27 T cell receptor beta chains below, sequenced in a study of response to subunit inactivated influenza vaccine. TCRdb reprocessed the RT-PCR reads via MiXCR and lists one record per CDR3 protein. The sample includes 650,000 or so distinct CDR3 sequences, about 14% of them seen just once. Sequenced here: PBMCs from blood, sampled about 14 days before vaccination. Receptor source: a man in his fifties who received an inactivated influenza vaccine.

This clonotype was seen only a few times. This rearrangement joins TRBV7-2 to TRBJ1-6, with D possibly being TRBD1 (6 bases). The V end was cut by 5 bases, the J end by 6 bases, with 17 bases between. This CDR3 region has 16 residues. Looked up from germline, CDR1 is SGHTA and CDR2 is FQGNSA. DNA for the CDR3: TGTGCCAGCAGCCTAAGCCCCAGGGGCCCTAATTCACCCCTCCACTTT. As protein: CASSLSPRGPNSPLHF.

Ten or more counts support this clonotype. An end of the junction differs from the germline gene, which may be a read error. The V call is TRBV2, the J call TRBJ1-6; 11 nucleotides align to TRBD1. This CDR3 is 15 amino acids long. Germline V CDR1 and CDR2: SNHLY, FYNNEI. This CDR3 is CASSRDRGYNSPLHF. CDR3 coding DNA: TGCGCCAGCAGCCGGGACAGGGGGTATAATTCACCCCTCCACTTT.

At least ten counts were recorded for this clonotype. The gene calls are TRBV20-1 and TRBJ2-7; D is uncertain. The CDR3 totals 11 residues. V was cut by 3 bases and J by 5 bases, with 8 bases left in between. Germline CDR1 reads DFQATT; CDR2 reads SNEGSKA (reference sequence). CDR3 loop: CSASLLDEQYF. The CDR3 DNA reads as TGCAGTGCTAGCCTCCTAGACGAGCAGTACTTC.

The V call is TRBV2, the J call TRBJ2-1; D is ambiguous. Deletions cut 2 bases from V and 10 bases from J, with 3 bases between. The CDR3 is 10 amino acids. CDR1 is SNHLY, CDR2 FYNNEI, per germline. The CDR3 sequence is CASSEHEQFF. CDR3 in DNA: TGTGCCAGCAGTGAACACGAGCAGTTCTTC.

The chain has TRBV30 and TRBJ2-5; 7 bases agree with TRBD1. CDR1 is GTSNPN and CDR2 is SVGIG in the germline V gene (reference sequence). This CDR3 has 13 amino acids. The ends lost 5 bases at V and 0 bases at J; junction bases unmatched: 3. DNA of the CDR3: TGTGCCTGGCTGGGACAGTACCAAGAGACCCAGTACTTC. Amino acids: CAWLGQYQETQYF.

This clonotype was detected only a few times. This sequence joins TRBV4-2 and TRBJ2-2; no clear D gene. CDR3 length: 14 residues. Trimming removed 1 base from V and 3 bases from J, with 6 bases in between. Germline CDR1 reads LGHNA; CDR2 reads YNFKEQ. The CDR3 DNA reads TGTGCCAGCAGCCAAGCTTCGGACACCGGGGAGCTGTTTTTT. It is translated as CASSQASDTGELFF.

This clonotype has just a few counts. The CDR3 loop is CSAPGLAGAEQYF. The CDR3 nucleotides read TGCAGTGCCCCGGGACTAGCGGGAGCCGAGCAGTACTTC. The chain carries TRBV20-1 and TRBJ2-7; 14 bases match TRBD2. This CDR3 has 13 amino acids. The germline V gene encodes CDR1 DFQATT and CDR2 SNEGSKA (reference sequence). With 6 bases clipped from V and 6 bases from J, the junction kept 4 bases outside the gene matches.

This clonotype showed up just a few times. The chain couples TRBV6-1 to TRBJ2-3; 8 bases align to TRBD1. The germline V gene encodes CDR1 MNHNS and CDR2 SASEGT. Losses at the gene ends were 11 bases for V and 2 bases for J; bases not matched to a gene: 6. The CDR3 is 13 residues long. CDR3 amino acids: CAAGQEYTDTQYF. The CDR3, as DNA: TGTGCCGCGGGACAGGAATACACAGATACGCAGTATTTT.

At least ten counts were recorded for this clonotype. V gene TRBV11-2 combines with J gene TRBJ2-3; 8 bases match TRBD2. V was clipped by 1 base and J by 7 bases; unmatched bases: 19. CDR1 is SGHAT and CDR2 is FQNNGV in the germline V gene. The CDR3 loop spans 19 amino acids. In DNA form, the CDR3 reads TGTGCCAGCAGCTTAGTCCCATCGAGGGGCGGGAGGTCCCCCAATACGCAGTATTTT. It codes for CASSLVPSRGGRSPNTQYF.

CDR3 protein: CASSYRDTGYEQYF. The CDR3 DNA follows: TGTGCCAGCAGTTACAGGGACACGGGGTACGAGCAGTACTTC. The rearrangement uses TRBV6-5 and TRBJ2-7; tentative D call: TRBD1 (6 bases). With 2 bases removed from V and 4 bases from J, the gap between germline ends came to 12 bases. CDR1 is MNHEY and CDR2 is SVGAGI in the germline V gene. The CDR3 totals 14 residues.

This clonotype was counted at least ten times. V gene TRBV5-1 combines with J gene TRBJ2-5, with 10 bases that match TRBD1. The V gene's germline CDR1 is SGHRS and CDR2 YFSETQ. Germline trimming cut 3 bases from V and 5 bases from J; bases unmatched to any gene: 4. The CDR3 has 14 amino acids. CDR3 in amino acids: CASSWKGQGETQYF. In DNA, the CDR3 is TGCGCCAGCAGCTGGAAGGGACAGGGGGAGACCCAGTACTTC.

The rearrangement joins TRBV5-1 to TRBJ2-2; D perhaps matches TRBD1 (6 bases). The CDR3 spans 15 residues. Trimming took off 3 bases at V and 1 base at J, with 10 bases between the two ends. Looked up from germline, CDR1 is SGHRS and CDR2 is YFSETQ. CDR3 loop: CASSWVTGNTGELFF. CDR3 sequence (DNA): TGCGCCAGCAGCTGGGTGACAGGGAACACCGGGGAGCTGTTTTTT.

This clonotype was picked up a small number of times. The V call is TRBV7-9, the J call TRBJ2-3, with D unclear. The germline gives CDR1 SEHNR, CDR2 FQNEAQ (reference sequence). V was cut by 5 bases and J by 7 bases, with 16 bases left in between. The CDR3 totals 14 residues. The CDR3 nucleotides are TGTGCCAGCAGCCCAAACTTGGCAGAAAATACGCAGTATTTT. This codes for CASSPNLAENTQYF. The full variable domain, in which reference TRBV7-9 and TRBJ2-3 provide the parts outside the CDR3, is DTGVSQNPRHKITKRGQNVTFRCDPISEHNRLYWYRQTLGQGPEFLTYFQNEAQLEKSRLLSDRFSAERPKGSFSTLEIQRTEQGDSAMYLCASSPNLAENTQYFGPGTRLTVL.

This clonotype was recorded a few times. CDR3 sequence reads: CASSLMTVGTGGYEQYF. In DNA, the CDR3 is TGTGCCAGCAGTTTAATGACAGTGGGGACCGGGGGTTACGAGCAGTACTTC. V and J are TRBV28 and TRBJ2-7; a weak D match, TRBD2 (6 bases). CDR1 is MDHEN, CDR2 SYDVKM, per germline. Trimming took 2 bases from V and 4 from J, leaving 21 bases between them. The CDR3 runs to 17 residues.

The J gene is TRBJ1-5, the V gene TRBV6-1, with 9 bases matching TRBD1. J gave up 4 bases and V 9 bases, and 10 bases lay outside the gene matches. The CDR3 is made up of 15 amino acids. Germline V gene data show CDR1 as MNHNS and CDR2 as SASEGT. CDR3 in DNA: TGTGCCAGAAAGTTCGGGACAGGGATAAATCAGCCCCAGCATTTT. It yields the protein CARKFGTGINQPQHF.

V gene TRBV3-1 combines with J gene TRBJ1-1; possible D gene TRBD1, 6 bases. V was cut by 3 bases and J by 0 bases, with 11 bases left in between. From germline, CDR1 is LGHDT and CDR2 YNNKEL (reference sequence). The CDR3 sequence is 15 residues long. The CDR3 DNA is TGTGCCAGCAGCCAGGGGGGGGCTCTGAACACTGAAGCTTTCTTT. This gives the protein CASSQGGALNTEAFF.

The sample holds many counts of this clonotype. The chain couples TRBV4-3 to TRBJ2-6, with D possibly matching TRBD1 (6 bases). The CDR3 loop spans 20 amino acids. V lost 0 bases and J 0 bases, leaving 18 bases between the germline ends. Per the germline V gene, CDR1 is LGHNA and CDR2 is YSLEER. CDR3 DNA: TGCGCCAGCAGCCAAGATAAACCCCTATGGGGGCGCTCTGGGGCCAACGTCCTGACTTTC. Translated, it gives CASSQDKPLWGRSGANVLTF.

This clonotype was counted a few times. The chain carries TRBV28 and TRBJ2-3; TRBD2 aligns across 9 bases. The CDR3 is 16 residues long. Trimming cost V 2 bases and J 2 bases; bases outside gene matches: 5. Germline V CDR1 and CDR2: MDHEN, SYDVKM. The CDR3 reads CASSLTAGGSTDTQYF. The CDR3 region has the DNA TGTGCCAGCAGTTTAACAGCGGGGGGTTCCACAGATACGCAGTATTTT.

This clonotype was recorded at least ten times. The rearrangement uses TRBV5-1 and TRBJ2-5; TRBD1 might be the D (6 bases). CDR3 length: 16 residues. In germline, CDR1 is SGHRS, CDR2 YFSETQ. The V gene lost 0 bases and the J gene lost 5 bases, with 17 bases spanning the gap. The CDR3 DNA is TGCGCCAGCAGCTTGGCTGCAGCCTCCCAGGGGGAGACCCAGTACTTC. It is translated as CASSLAAASQGETQYF. The whole variable domain, filled in from reference TRBV5-1 and TRBJ2-5, reads KAGVTQTPRYLIKTRGQQVTLSCSPISGHRSVSWYQQTPGQGLQFLFEYFSETQRNKGNFPGRFSGRQFSNSRSEMNVSTLELGDSALYLCASSLAAASQGETQYFGPGTRLLVL.

The rearrangement links TRBV6-5 to TRBJ1-5; D unclear. The CDR3 contains 15 residues. Trimming removed 4 bases at V and 2 bases at J, with 12 bases between. Looked up from germline, CDR1 is MNHEY and CDR2 is SVGAGI. CDR3 in amino acids: CASSSRSTGNQPQHF. CDR3 sequence (DNA): TGTGCCAGCAGTTCCCGAAGTACGGGCAATCAGCCCCAGCATTTT.

This chain uses TRBV20-1 with TRBJ2-7, with D maybe TRBD2 (7 bases). Deletions cut 1 base from V and 12 bases from J, with 16 bases between. CDR1 and CDR2 (germline): DFQATT, SNEGSKA (reference sequence). This CDR3 contains 12 residues. This chain's CDR3 is CSARGGGWAWYF. The CDR3 DNA sequence: TGCAGTGCTAGAGGGGGGGGCTGGGCCTGGTACTTC.

V gene TRBV28 combines with J gene TRBJ2-6; 8 nucleotides agree with TRBD1. Trimming took 4 bases from V and 0 from J; bases not matched to a gene: 11. The CDR3 is 19 amino acids. Germline V gene sequence: CDR1 MDHEN, CDR2 SYDVKM. In DNA form, the CDR3 reads TGTGCCAGCAGTTCGAACAGGGACAGGACTATCTCTGGGGCCAACGTCCTGACTTTC. This sequence encodes CASSSNRDRTISGANVLTF.

V gene TRBV11-2 combines with J gene TRBJ2-7; D not certain. V was clipped by 5 bases and J by 5 bases, with 13 bases between them. Per the germline V gene, CDR1 is SGHAT and CDR2 is FQNNGV. There are 13 residues in the CDR3. The DNA for the CDR3 is TGTGCCAGCAGCCCTTCCCCTGGGGACGAGCAGTACTTC. It translates to CASSPSPGDEQYF.

This CDR3 reads CASSLAYGQGRNEQYF. The CDR3 DNA reads as TGTGCCAGCAGCTTAGCCTACGGACAGGGCCGGAACGAGCAGTACTTC. The rearrangement joins TRBV7-2 to TRBJ2-7; 8 nucleotides agree with TRBD1. V lost 0 bases to trimming and J lost 5 bases; unmatched junction nucleotides: 9. Germline V gives CDR1 SGHTA, CDR2 FQGNSA. This CDR3 has 16 residues.

This clonotype was seen more than once but under ten times. The chain carries TRBV6-5 and TRBJ1-1; D is unresolved. This CDR3 is built from 12 residues. Trimming stripped 6 bases from V and 5 bases from J, with 10 bases between. Germline lookup yields CDR1 MNHEY and CDR2 SVGAGI. This chain's CDR3 is CASRHRTTEAFF. The DNA for the CDR3 is TGTGCCAGCAGACACCGGACTACTGAAGCTTTCTTT.

The chain combines TRBV7-8 with TRBJ2-1, with D perhaps matching TRBD1 (6 bases). Trimming cost V 5 bases and J 6 bases, with 17 bases left between them. This CDR3 contains 15 residues. Germline V gives CDR1 SGHVS, CDR2 FQNEAQ. In DNA form, the CDR3 reads TGTGCCAGCAGCCATAGGCGCGCAGGGGCCAATGAGCAGTTCTTC. This sequence encodes CASSHRRAGANEQFF.

This clonotype was picked up a small number of times. The rearrangement uses TRBV5-1 and TRBJ2-1, with D possibly TRBD1 on 6 matching bases. The CDR3 loop spans 16 amino acids. V was trimmed by 0 bases and J by 9 bases, leaving 19 bases between them. The germline V gene encodes CDR1 SGHRS and CDR2 YFSETQ. The CDR3 bases are TGCGCCAGCAGCTTGGTTTCGGGACAAGGGCTTAGTGAGCAGTTCTTC. Translated: CASSLVSGQGLSEQFF.